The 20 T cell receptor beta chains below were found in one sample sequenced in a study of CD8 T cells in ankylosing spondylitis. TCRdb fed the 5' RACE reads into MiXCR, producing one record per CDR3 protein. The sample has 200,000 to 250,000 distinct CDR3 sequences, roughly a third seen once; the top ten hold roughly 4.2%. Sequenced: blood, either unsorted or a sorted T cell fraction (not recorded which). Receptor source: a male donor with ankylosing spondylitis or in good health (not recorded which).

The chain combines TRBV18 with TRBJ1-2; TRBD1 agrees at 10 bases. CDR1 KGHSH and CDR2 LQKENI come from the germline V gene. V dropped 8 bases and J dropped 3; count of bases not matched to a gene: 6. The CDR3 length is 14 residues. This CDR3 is CASSRQGADYGYTF. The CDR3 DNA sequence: TGTGCCAGCAGCAGACAGGGGGCGGACTATGGCTACACCTTC. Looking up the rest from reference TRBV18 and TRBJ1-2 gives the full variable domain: NAGVMQNPRHLVRRRGQEARLRCSPMKGHSHVYWYRQLPEEGLKFMVYLQKENIIDESGMPKERFSAEFPKEGPSILRIQQVVRGDSAAYFCASSRQGADYGYTFGSGTRLTVV.

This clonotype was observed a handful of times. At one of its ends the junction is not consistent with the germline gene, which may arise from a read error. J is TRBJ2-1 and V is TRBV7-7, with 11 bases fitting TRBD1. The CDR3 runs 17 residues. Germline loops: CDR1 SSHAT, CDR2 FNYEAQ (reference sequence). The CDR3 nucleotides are TGTGCTAGCAGCTTGGGACAGGGGGGATCCCCCTACAATGAGCAGTTCTTC. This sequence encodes CASSLGQGGSPYNEQFF. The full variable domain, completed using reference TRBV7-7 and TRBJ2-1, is GAGVSQSPRYKVTKRGQDVTLRCDPISSHATLYWYQQALGQGPEFLTYFNYEAQPDKSGLPSDRFSAERPEGSISTLTIQRTEQRDSAMYRCASSLGQGGSPYNEQFFGPGTRLTVL.

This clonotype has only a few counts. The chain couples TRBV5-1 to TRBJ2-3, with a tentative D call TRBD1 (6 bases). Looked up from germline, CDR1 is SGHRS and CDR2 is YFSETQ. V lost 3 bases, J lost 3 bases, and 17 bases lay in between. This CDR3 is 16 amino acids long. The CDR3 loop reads CASSSPQQGPTDTQYF. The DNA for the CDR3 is TGCGCCAGCAGCTCCCCCCAACAGGGCCCAACAGATACGCAGTATTTT.

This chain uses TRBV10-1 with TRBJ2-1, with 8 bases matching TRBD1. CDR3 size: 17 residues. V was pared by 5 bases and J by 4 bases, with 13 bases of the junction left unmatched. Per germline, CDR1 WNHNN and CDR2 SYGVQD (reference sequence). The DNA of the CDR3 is TGCGCCAGCAGTACTAGGGACAGGCACCTCCTATACAATGAGCAGTTCTTC. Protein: CASSTRDRHLLYNEQFF.

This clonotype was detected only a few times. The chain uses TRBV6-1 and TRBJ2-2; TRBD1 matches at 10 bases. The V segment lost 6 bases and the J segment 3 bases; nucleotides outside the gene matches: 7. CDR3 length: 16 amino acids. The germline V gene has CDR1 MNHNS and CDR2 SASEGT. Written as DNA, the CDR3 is TGTGCCAGCAGGGGGGGACAGGGGCTGTACACCGGGGAGCTGTTTTTT. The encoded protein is CASRGGQGLYTGELFF.

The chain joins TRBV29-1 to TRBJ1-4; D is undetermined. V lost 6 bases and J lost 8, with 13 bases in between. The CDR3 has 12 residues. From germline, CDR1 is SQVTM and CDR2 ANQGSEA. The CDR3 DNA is TGCAGCGTCCAACTCGTGGGGGAAAAACTGTTTTTT. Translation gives CSVQLVGEKLFF.

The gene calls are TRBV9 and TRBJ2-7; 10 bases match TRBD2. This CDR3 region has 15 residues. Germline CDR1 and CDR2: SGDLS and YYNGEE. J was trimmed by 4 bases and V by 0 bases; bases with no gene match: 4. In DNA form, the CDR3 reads TGTGCCAGCAGCGTAGATCCTAGCGGGGGTTACGAGCAGTACTTC. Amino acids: CASSVDPSGGYEQYF.

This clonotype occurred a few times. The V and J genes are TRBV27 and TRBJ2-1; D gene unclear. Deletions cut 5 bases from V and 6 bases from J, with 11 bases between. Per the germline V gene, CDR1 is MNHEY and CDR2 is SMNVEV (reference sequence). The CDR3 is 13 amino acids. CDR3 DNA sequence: TGTGCCAGCAGTCTTCATAGCCGCAATGAGCAGTTCTTC. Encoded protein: CASSLHSRNEQFF.

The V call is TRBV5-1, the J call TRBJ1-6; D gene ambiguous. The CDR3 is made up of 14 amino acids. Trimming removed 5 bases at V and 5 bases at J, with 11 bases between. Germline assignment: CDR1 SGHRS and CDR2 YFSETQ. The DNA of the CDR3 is TGCGCCAGCAGGAATAGTATGGATAATTCACCCCTCCACTTT. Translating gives CASRNSMDNSPLHF.

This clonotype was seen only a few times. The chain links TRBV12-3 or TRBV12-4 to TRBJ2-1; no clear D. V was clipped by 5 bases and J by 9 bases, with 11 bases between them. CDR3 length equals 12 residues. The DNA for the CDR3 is TGTGCCAGCAGTGGTCCCGGCGGTGAGCAGTTCTTC. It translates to CASSGPGGEQFF.

For the CDR3, the DNA is TGTGCCAGCAGAGGAGCACAAGAGACCCAGTACTTC. This gives the protein CASRGAQETQYF. The chain uses TRBV12-3 or TRBV12-4 and TRBJ2-5; D gene unclear. V was clipped by 6 bases and J by 2 bases, with 7 bases between them. The CDR3 has 12 amino acids.

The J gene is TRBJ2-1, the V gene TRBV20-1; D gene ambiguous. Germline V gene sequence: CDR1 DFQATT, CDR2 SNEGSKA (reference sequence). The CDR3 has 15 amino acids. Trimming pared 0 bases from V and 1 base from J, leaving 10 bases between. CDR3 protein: CSARDPLSSYNEQFF. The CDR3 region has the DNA TGCAGTGCTAGAGATCCCCTTAGTTCCTACAATGAGCAGTTCTTC.

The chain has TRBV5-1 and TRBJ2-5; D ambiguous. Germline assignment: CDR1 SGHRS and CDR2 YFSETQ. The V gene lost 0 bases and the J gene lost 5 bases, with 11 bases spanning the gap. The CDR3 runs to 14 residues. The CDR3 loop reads CASSLGTGMETQYF. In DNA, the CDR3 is TGCGCCAGCAGCTTGGGGACGGGTATGGAGACCCAGTACTTC.

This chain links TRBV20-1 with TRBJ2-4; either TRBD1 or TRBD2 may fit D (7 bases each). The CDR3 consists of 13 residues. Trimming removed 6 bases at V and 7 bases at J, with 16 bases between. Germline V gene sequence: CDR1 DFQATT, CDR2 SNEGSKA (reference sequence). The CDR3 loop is CSAINRGGNIQYF. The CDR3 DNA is TGCAGTGCGATAAACAGGGGAGGGAACATTCAGTACTTC.

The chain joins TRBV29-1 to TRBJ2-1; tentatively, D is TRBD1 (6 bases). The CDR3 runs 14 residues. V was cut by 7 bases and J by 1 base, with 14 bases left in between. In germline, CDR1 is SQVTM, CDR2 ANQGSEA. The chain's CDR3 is CSADAGQSYNEQFF. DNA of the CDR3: TGCAGCGCTGACGCTGGACAGTCCTACAATGAGCAGTTCTTC.

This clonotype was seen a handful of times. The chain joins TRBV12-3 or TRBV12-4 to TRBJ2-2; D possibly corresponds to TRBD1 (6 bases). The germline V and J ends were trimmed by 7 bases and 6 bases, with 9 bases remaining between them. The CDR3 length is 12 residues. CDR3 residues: CASTWTAGELFF. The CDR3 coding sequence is TGTGCCAGCACCTGGACAGCCGGGGAGCTGTTTTTT.

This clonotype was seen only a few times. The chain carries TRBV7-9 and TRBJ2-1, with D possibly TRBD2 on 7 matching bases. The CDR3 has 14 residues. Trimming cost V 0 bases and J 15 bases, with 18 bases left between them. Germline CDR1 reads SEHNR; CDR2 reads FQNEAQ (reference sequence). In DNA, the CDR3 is TGTGCCAGCAGCTTAGCTCCGGCCGGGGGGCCGGTGTTCTTC. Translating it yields CASSLAPAGGPVFF.

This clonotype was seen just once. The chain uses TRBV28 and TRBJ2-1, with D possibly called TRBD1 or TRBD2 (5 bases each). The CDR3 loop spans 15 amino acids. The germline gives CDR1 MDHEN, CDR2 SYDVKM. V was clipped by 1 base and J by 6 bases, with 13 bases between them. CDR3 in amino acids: CASSLLQAGANEQFF. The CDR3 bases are TGTGCCAGCAGTTTATTACAGGCCGGGGCCAATGAGCAGTTCTTC.

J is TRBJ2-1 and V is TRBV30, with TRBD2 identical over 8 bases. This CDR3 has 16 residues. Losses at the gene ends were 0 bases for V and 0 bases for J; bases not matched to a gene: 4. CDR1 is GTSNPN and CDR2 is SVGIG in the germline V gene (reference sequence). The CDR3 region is CAWSVLLADSYNEQFF. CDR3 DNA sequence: TGTGCCTGGAGTGTACTACTAGCGGACTCCTACAATGAGCAGTTCTTC.

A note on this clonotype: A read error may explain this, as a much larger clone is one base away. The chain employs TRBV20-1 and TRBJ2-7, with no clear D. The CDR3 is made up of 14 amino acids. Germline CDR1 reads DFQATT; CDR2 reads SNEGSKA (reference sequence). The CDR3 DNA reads TGCAGTGCTAGAGTGACCGCATTAGGCTACGGGCAGTACTTC. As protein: CSARVTALGYGQYF.